This T cell receptor (beta chain) was found in a study of beta chain features in type 1 diabetes (dated by TCRdb to between 2018 and 2020). General notes on the study: Mean age, gender distribution, total cell number and subset yield did not differ between patients and healthy donors. The study compared the TCRB repertoires of sorted circulating CD4+ T cell subsets in recently diagnosed type 1 diabetes patients with those in matched healthy donors. Regulatory and stem cell-like memory subsets were obtained from only 8 patients and roughly 8 healthy donors, while naive and central memory subsets were obtained from all 30 or so donors. Across all samples, roughly 110,000,000 sorted cells were examined, and cell number per subset correlated strongly with RNA yield. General conclusions and limits of the study: The naive, central memory and regulatory TCRB repertoires appeared to resemble one another more closely among patients than among healthy donors. At VDJ recombination sites, type 1 diabetes patients had fewer insertions and more deleted nucleotides, which implies abnormalities in thymic rearrangement. In all four CD4+ subsets, TCRB CDR3 length was moderately but significantly shorter in type 1 diabetes patients. Because cDNA was sequenced instead of genomic DNA, highly expressing activated cells could be over-represented, though the groups showed no difference in activation or CD3 levels. Shorter templates might have been favored by PCR, but patient and control samples were amplified and corrected together, so both groups would have been affected equally by any skew. HLA sub-analyses involved small numbers of individuals, so any influence of HLA type on TCRB rearrangement remained unresolved.

A single peripheral blood draw of about 116 mL on average was collected from each donor into heparinised tubes. Using a panel that included CD45RO, CCR7, CD25, CD127, CD95 and CD27, naive, central memory, regulatory and stem cell-like memory CD4+ T cells were sorted on a BD FACSAria II. Every sorted population had a purity above 95%. PBMCs were separated immediately by Lymphoprep density gradient centrifugation and were stained directly, without being cultured. Samples were stained and sorted in pairs, with one healthy donor and one patient per experiment, so that batch effects were minimized. This clone occurred a few times. Its cognate antigen has yet to be identified. Nothing much larger sits one base from this clone, and base qualities are not available. All of the isolated RNA was reverse transcribed with the High Capacity cDNA Reverse Transcription Kit, so expressed TCRB transcripts were sequenced. Naive, central memory and regulatory T cell samples underwent deep immunoSEQ sequencing, averaging around 4 million total reads per sample. Sorted cells were lysed in RLT buffer, and RNA was extracted using DNase-treated RNeasy Micro or Mini kits according to cell number. To prevent cross-contamination, each cell subset was processed individually, whereas patient and healthy donor samples were processed jointly. TCRB sequences were amplified from cDNA with the immunoSEQ multiplex PCR, producing 87-bp fragments spanning the CDR3 region. Sequencing of the amplicons was performed on the Illumina HiSeq platform. The original pipeline was this. Synthetic template baselines were used to correct PCR bias computationally, reads within Hamming distance 2 were collapsed, and singletons that could not be merged were discarded. Reads were aligned against IMGT so that V, D and J genes, CDR3 length and insertions or deletions at six rearrangement sites could be assigned. Within each subset, clonotype counts were normalized to the number of sorted cells before true diversity and Gini coefficients were calculated with the tcR R package. Repertoire sharing was quantified using the overlap coefficient calculated on TCRB nucleotide sequences. As a proxy for the pre-selection repertoire, out-of-frame TCRB sequences from naive cells were analyzed. The clones in this table, taken by TCRdb from immuneACCESS, are in-frame only. Not every clone is retained; where verified, under half of the shortfall comes from an unresolved V gene, and the cause of the rest is unknown. V, J and clone size were drawn from that table, and D and trimming were deduced from the DNA. The sample table shows more than 550,000 clones, and 11% to 15% are seen once. The ten biggest clones cover just under 0.04% of the sample.

The germline V gene encodes CDR1 MNHEY and CDR2 SVGAGI. The CDR3 starts with the cysteine, ends with the phenylalanine, and has 12 residues. Left in the record is the CDR3 DNA by itself, 36 bases read in frame from the first base. A distance of 12 bases separates the germline ends of V and J, which lose 6 bases and 6 bases respectively. This receptor was identified in a man aged 18 to 30 with type 1 diabetes. Sequenced: naive CD4+ T cells from blood. The cell subset or site label on this specimen signifies: true naive CD4+ T cells. This receptor chain uses TRBV6-5 and TRBJ2-7, and the D gene may be TRBD1, 6 bases matching. This receptor carries the CDR3 CASRSQGSEQYF. The DNA sequence reads TGTGCCAGCAGGAGCCAGGGGTCCGAGCAGTACTTC.